This T cell receptor (beta chain) was captured by sequencing in a study of Ad26.COV2.S vaccination and SARS-CoV-2 variants. Study at large: Within the COV1001 Ad26.COV2.S trial arm, the donor was enrolled. Study results and caveats: The TCR-based breadth and depth measures might underestimate overall T cell responses.

As regards this clone: Its specificity is not known.

Trimming stripped 10 bases from V and 5 bases from J, with 20 bases between. Per the germline V gene, CDR1 is MNHEY and CDR2 is SVGAGI. The CDR3 runs 15 residues. Treatment here: about 20 received Ad26.COV2.S at low or high dose, single or two shots; 5 received placebo; per-sample allocation not given. The study sampled participants on day 63 after the first vaccine or placebo injection. TCRdb keeps only in-frame clones here, not all; method: immunoSEQ multiplex PCR. The sample holds about half a million clones, about 88% seen once. This chain links TRBV6-5 with TRBJ2-2; perhaps TRBD2 as D (6 bases). This TCR was sampled from a person aged 18-65 years who received the Ad26.COV2.S COVID-19 vaccine or a placebo. Here the sequenced sample was peripheral blood, taken in a trial of Ad26.COV2.S vaccine versus placebo. CDR3 in amino acids: CATLPPGLPTGELFF. CDR3 DNA: TGTGCCACTCTCCCCCCGGGACTCCCGACCGGGGAGCTGTTTTTT.